Listed below are T cell receptor beta chains from one sample, sequenced in a study of T cell repertoires in cytomegalovirus infection. Their specific antigens are unknown. TCRdb itself ran the reads through MiXCR, one entry per CDR3 protein. The repertoire holds 75,000 to 100,000 distinct CDR3 sequences, with 25% to 30% as singletons. The input for sequencing was CD8+ T cells from cultured PBMCs, taken from culture after CMV antigen stimulation. The receptors come from a human donor in good health (CMV status not recorded). Some clones in this sample may be carry-over from other donors' samples. Both conserved end residues are part of each CDR3. The D gene is left open where the match is weak. Expanded clones are given a class, and other clones once, few, many or no size at all.

>13|TRBV6-6|many|TRBJ1-1|NA
TGTGCCAGCAGTTACTCTGGGGGATTTGAAGCTTTCTTT
CASSYSGGFEAFF
>14|TRBV5-6|once|TRBJ1-1|NA
TGTGCCAGCGGGCACAGGGTAGAGTACACTGAAGCTTTCTTT
CASGHRVEYTEAFF
>14|TRBV19|NA|TRBJ1-1|NA
TGTGCCAGTAGTCGGCGGGAGGGTAACACTGAAGCTTTCTTT
CASSRREGNTEAFF
>13|TRBV7-9|many|TRBJ2-5|TRBD2
TGTGCCAGCAGCCGCCAGGCGGGGAGGGGCCAGTACTTC
CASSRQAGRGQYF
>16|TRBV6-5|NA|TRBJ2-7|NA
TGTGCCAGCAGTTACGGTGAGGACCAAAACAACTACGAGCAGTACTTC
CASSYGEDQNNYEQYF
>18|TRBV28|once|TRBJ2-7|TRBD2
TGTGCCAGCAGTCTAAAAAGGCATGGGACTAGCGACTTCTACGAGCAGTACTTC
CASSLKRHGTSDFYEQYF
>15|TRBV7-8|few|TRBJ1-1|NA
TGTGCCAGCAGCCCGGGCCCCGATCAGGGCACTGAAGCTTTCTTT
CASSPGPDQGTEAFF
>16|TRBV7-9|NA|TRBJ2-7|NA
TGTGCCAGCAGCTTAGCGAGGGGACATCTTTCCTACGAGCAGTACTTC
CASSLARGHLSYEQYF
>14|TRBV4-1|NA|TRBJ1-1|NA
TGCGCCAGCAGCCAAGTAGCTGAGAACACTGAAGCTTTCTTT
CASSQVAENTEAFF
>18|TRBV7-6|NA|TRBJ2-1|TRBD2
TGTGCCAGCAGCTTAACCCGGACTAGCGGGGACTCCTACAATGAGCAGTTCTTC
CASSLTRTSGDSYNEQFF
>16|TRBV7-8|many|TRBJ1-2|NA
TGTGCCAGCAGCTTAGGTTACTGGGCGAGTGGTAGTGGCTACACCTTC
CASSLGYWASGSGYTF
>14|TRBV20-1|NA|TRBJ1-4|NA
TGCAGTGCTCCCGACGGCCGGTCTAATGAAAAACTGTTTTTT
CSAPDGRSNEKLFF
>15|TRBV4-1|many|TRBJ2-7|NA
TGCGCCAGCAGCCAAGCTTTTGACAGTACCCACGAGCAGTACTTC
CASSQAFDSTHEQYF
>18|TRBV7-2|few|TRBJ2-1|TRBD2
TGTGCCAGCAGCTCAGGACTAGCGGGGGGACCCTTATACAATGAGCAGTTCTTC
CASSSGLAGGPLYNEQFF
>15|TRBV5-4|few|TRBJ2-5|TRBD1
TGTGCCAGCAGCTTCAGACAGGGACCGAAAGAGACCCAGTACTTC
CASSFRQGPKETQYF
>14|TRBV28|many|TRBJ2-7|NA
TGTGCCAGCAGTTCAAGGCTACAGTCCTACGAGCAGTACTTC
CASSSRLQSYEQYF
>15|TRBV4-1|NA|TRBJ1-1|NA
TGCGCCAGCAGCCAAGGGGGAGTAGGGAACACTGAAGCTTTCTTT
CASSQGGVGNTEAFF
>16|TRBV19|NA|TRBJ1-4|TRBD1
TGTGCCAGTAATGACGACAGGGGCCCGTCTAATGAAAAACTGTTTTTT
CASNDDRGPSNEKLFF
>13|TRBV7-6|many|TRBJ2-7|NA
TGTGCCAGCAGCTGGGGCGACGGCTACGAGCAGTACTTC
CASSWGDGYEQYF
>15|TRBV7-2|many|TRBJ2-7|NA
TGTGCCAGCAGCTCCCGCGGGACTGCATCCTACGAGCAGTACTTC
CASSSRGTASYEQYF
>14|TRBV7-8|many|TRBJ1-5|NA
TGTGCCAGCAGCGCAATCGCGGGGACGGAGCCCCAGCATTTT
CASSAIAGTEPQHF
>15|TRBV6-6|few|TRBJ2-1|NA
TGTGCCAGCAGCCAACGAGAAACAGGGTTTGGTGAGCAGTTCTTC
CASSQRETGFGEQFF
>17|TRBV11-2|few|TRBJ2-3|TRBD2
TGTGCCAGCAGCTTGGGGGAGGGACCCCGCCACACAGATACGCAGTATTTT
CASSLGEGPRHTDTQYF
>15|TRBV7-6|few|TRBJ2-3|NA
TGTGCCAGCAGACGTTTGACAGCACCTACAGATACGCAGTATTTT
CASRRLTAPTDTQYF
>16|TRBV7-6|NA|TRBJ2-7|NA
TGTGCCAGCAGCTTAGAAAGGGCTACGTATGCCTACGAGCAGTACTTC
CASSLERATYAYEQYF
>14|TRBV5-8|NA|TRBJ2-7|NA
TGTGCCAGCAGCCGAGAGGGCGGATACTACGAGCAGTACTTC
CASSREGGYYEQYF
>14|TRBV7-2|many|TRBJ2-3|TRBD2
TGTGCCAGCAGCTTCGGCGGGGGGACAGATACGCAGTATTTT
CASSFGGGTDTQYF
>16|TRBV9|NA|TRBJ2-3|NA
TGTGCCAGCAGCGTAGTTTCCGGGAGTAGCACAGATACGCAGTATTTT
CASSVVSGSSTDTQYF
>13|TRBV24-1|NA|TRBJ1-1|NA
TGTGCCACCAGTGCTGGGGTGAACACTGAAGCTTTCTTT
CATSAGVNTEAFF
>13|TRBV7-9|few|TRBJ1-4|NA
TGTGCCAGCAGCCAGAAGATGAATGAAAAACTGTTTTTT
CASSQKMNEKLFF
>13|TRBV20-1|many|TRBJ2-5|NA
TGCAGTGCTAGAGAGCTAGCTAAAGAGACCCAGTACTTC
CSARELAKETQYF
>16|TRBV12-3/TRBV12-4|few|TRBJ1-6|NA
TGTGCCAGCAGTCTCCTCCTAGGGACACCTAATTCACCCCTCCACTTT
CASSLLLGTPNSPLHF
>17|TRBV6-5|few|TRBJ2-6|NA
TGTGCCAGCAGTTACCTTTTACAGACCTCTGGGGCCAACGTCCTGACTTTC
CASSYLLQTSGANVLTF
>14|TRBV7-8|few|TRBJ2-1|TRBD2
TGTGCCAGCAGCTTAGTGAAGCGGGGCGGTGAGCAGTTCTTC
CASSLVKRGGEQFF
>14|TRBV7-9|NA|TRBJ1-1|NA
TGTGCCAGCCGAGGGGGAGGGGTGAACACTGAAGCTTTCTTT
CASRGGGVNTEAFF
>14|TRBV6-1|NA|TRBJ1-1|NA
TGTGCCAGCAGTTTTAGACAGCAGAACACTGAAGCTTTCTTT
CASSFRQQNTEAFF
>13|TRBV7-6|NA|TRBJ2-1|NA
TGTGCCAGCAGCATGGACGACTACAATGAGCAGTTCTTC
CASSMDDYNEQFF
>14|TRBV12-3/TRBV12-4|NA|TRBJ2-7|NA
TGTGCCAGCAGTTTTGGGGACACTTCCTACGAGCAGTACTTC
CASSFGDTSYEQYF
>17|TRBV9|once|TRBJ1-2|TRBD1
TGTGCCAGCAGCCCCCAAGAGGTCGGGACAGGGACCTATGGCTACACCTTC
CASSPQEVGTGTYGYTF
>15|TRBV2|few|TRBJ1-1|TRBD1
TGTGCCAGCAGTGAAGCAAACAGGGGAGTCACTGAAGCTTTCTTT
CASSEANRGVTEAFF
>14|TRBV4-1|few|TRBJ2-7|NA
TGCGCCAGCAGCCAATCTCCACACATCTACGAGCAGTACTTC
CASSQSPHIYEQYF
>13|TRBV5-4|few|TRBJ2-6|NA
TGTGCCAGCAGTTTTGGGGGGGCCAACGTCCTGACTTTC
CASSFGGANVLTF
>13|TRBV12-3/TRBV12-4|few|TRBJ1-1|NA
TGTGCCAGCAGTTGGACAAAGAACACTGAAGCTTTCTTT
CASSWTKNTEAFF
>15|TRBV2|NA|TRBJ1-1|NA
TGTGCCAGCGGCATTGAACGGGGACGGAACACTGAAGCTTTCTTT
CASGIERGRNTEAFF
>15|TRBV7-8|few|TRBJ2-1|TRBD1
TGTGCCAGCAGCTCCGGGACAGGGTGGATCGATGAGCAGTTCTTC
CASSSGTGWIDEQFF
>14|TRBV27|NA|TRBJ1-1|NA
TGTGCCAGCAGTCCGCGGGGGAGAAACACTGAAGCTTTCTTT
CASSPRGRNTEAFF
>16|TRBV27|few|TRBJ1-1|TRBD1
TGTGCCAGCAGTCCAGGGACAGGGGGATCCCCCGATGAAGCTTTCTTT
CASSPGTGGSPDEAFF
>13|TRBV20-1|few|TRBJ2-5|NA
TGCAGTGCCGTTTATGGGATGGAAGAGACCCAGTACTTC
CSAVYGMEETQYF
>17|TRBV7-8|NA|TRBJ1-6|TRBD1
TGTGCCAGCAGTTCTACAGGGGGGCTTTCCTATAATTCACCCCTCCACTTT
CASSSTGGLSYNSPLHF
>14|TRBV5-4|few|TRBJ1-2|TRBD1
TGTGCCAGCAGCCGGGACAGGGGCGTTGATGGCTACACCTTC
CASSRDRGVDGYTF
>13|TRBV10-3|NA|TRBJ1-2|NA
TGTGCCACCCCCGGGGGGAATAACTATGGCTACACCTTC
CATPGGNNYGYTF